This is a list of T cell receptor beta chains from one sample in a study of vaccination and CD4 T cells after COVID-19. Antigens for these TCRs are unknown. One entry per CDR3 protein, called by TCRdb with MiXCR from the PCR reads. This sample carries roughly 20,000 distinct CDR3 sequences, over 45% of them seen once, and the ten largest clones take about 13%. Sequencing was performed on cultured CD4+ T cells from blood. The receptors were gathered from a human donor with COVID-19. The conserved cysteine and the conserved F or W are not part of the CDR3 here. The order of the fields is V gene, D gene, J gene, CDR3 protein. The D gene is left open where the match is weak.

TRBV24-1	TRBD1	TRBJ1-4	ATSDQTDRGRTNEKLF
TRBV20-1	.	TRBJ1-1	SARGTFEAF
TRBV19	TRBD1	TRBJ2-5	ASSFRGLQETQY
TRBV19	.	TRBJ1-2	ASNKKGLHYGYT
TRBV7-2	.	TRBJ1-6	ASSIPGSSYNSPLH
TRBV6-1	.	TRBJ2-1	ASSELLDEQF
TRBV19	TRBD2	TRBJ2-1	AISSPLRAGVSGEQF
TRBV6-1	.	TRBJ1-5	ATSGGSNQPQH
TRBV24-1	.	TRBJ2-1	ATSVNDGYNEQF
TRBV7-9	.	TRBJ1-6	ASSLSRNSPLH
TRBV7-7	TRBD2	TRBJ2-5	ASSSSGLQETQY
TRBV5-6	.	TRBJ2-7	ASSEKGIYEQY
TRBV6-1	TRBD1	TRBJ1-1	AISRPGTGISEAF
TRBV7-2	.	TRBJ1-1	ASSLYGAGPTEAF
TRBV28	.	TRBJ1-5	ASSLGPGAKH
TRBV27	.	TRBJ1-4	ASSLLFGDTNEKLF
TRBV18	TRBD2	TRBJ2-5	ASSPGLAQETQY
TRBV7-8	TRBD1	TRBJ1-6	ASSSEQGSSYNSPLH
TRBV7-2	.	TRBJ1-4	ASSWKLGEKLF
TRBV20-1	.	TRBJ1-1	SARARTVNTEAF
TRBV25-1	TRBD2	TRBJ2-2	ASSGGGVPTGELF
TRBV19	.	TRBJ1-6	ASSIFSRNNSPLH
TRBV7-9	.	TRBJ1-1	ASSPRSRMDTEAF
TRBV20-1	TRBD1	TRBJ1-1	SASGTGNTEAF
TRBV7-2	.	TRBJ1-2	ASSLSGSNYGYT
TRBV19	.	TRBJ1-4	ASSPEALGEKLF
TRBV6-1	.	TRBJ2-1	ASSERYNEQF
TRBV12-3/TRBV12-4	.	TRBJ1-6	ASSLQGDRSPLH
TRBV5-1	.	TRBJ2-7	ASSSVGPANEQY